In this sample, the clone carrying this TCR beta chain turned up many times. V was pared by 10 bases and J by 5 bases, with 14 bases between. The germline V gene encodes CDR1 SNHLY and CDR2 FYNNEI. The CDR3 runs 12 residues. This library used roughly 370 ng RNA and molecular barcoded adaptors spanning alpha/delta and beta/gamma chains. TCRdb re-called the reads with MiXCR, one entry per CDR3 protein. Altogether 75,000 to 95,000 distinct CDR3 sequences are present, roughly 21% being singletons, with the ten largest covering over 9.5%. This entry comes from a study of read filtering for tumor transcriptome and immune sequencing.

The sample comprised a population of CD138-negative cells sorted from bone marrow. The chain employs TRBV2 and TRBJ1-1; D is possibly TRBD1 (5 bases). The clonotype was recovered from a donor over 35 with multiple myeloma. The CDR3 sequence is CANDNQGTEAFF. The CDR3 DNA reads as TGTGCCAACGACAATCAGGGAACTGAAGCTTTCTTT.